Below, 17 T cell receptor beta chains from the same sample are listed, as sequenced in a study of blood T cell repertoires in COVID-19 (dated by TCRdb to the early 2020s). Library creation used the immunoSEQ multiplex PCR assay. TCRdb retrieved this table from immuneACCESS and kept in-frame rearrangements only. Not all clones are present; in checked studies, unresolved V genes account for under half, and no reason is known for the remainder. For this sample there are about 59,000 clones; around 81% appear just once. 28% of the sample is taken by the ten largest. What was sequenced was peripheral blood. All receptors derive from a woman older than 75 with active or convalescent COVID-19.

The CDR3 nucleotides are TGTGCCAGCAGCTTAACTGGCGAGCAGTACTTC. Translating it yields CASSLTGEQYF. The V gene is TRBV7-2, the J gene TRBJ2-7; D unclear. The V end lost 2 bases, the J end lost 6 bases, and 5 bases lay between the germline ends. This CDR3 contains 11 residues. CDR1 is SGHTA, CDR2 FQGNSA, per germline.

J is TRBJ1-1 and V is TRBV3-1 (or the pseudogene TRBV3-2); unclear D gene. Trimming removed 4 bases from V and 7 bases from J, with 7 bases in between. From germline, CDR1 is LGHDT and CDR2 YNNKEL (reference sequence). The CDR3 runs to 11 residues. CDR3 nucleotides: TGTGCCAGCAGCCGGCGGAGTGAAGCTTTCTTT. Its protein product is CASSRRSEAFF.

This chain joins TRBV10-3 and TRBJ1-4; D is unresolved. The DNA end is a closer match to TRBJ2-2, so the J assignment may be wrong. The CDR3 loop spans 13 amino acids. Per the germline V gene, CDR1 is ENHRY and CDR2 is SYGVKD. CDR3 protein: CAISESRNRELFF. DNA of the CDR3: TGTGCCATCAGTGAGTCGAGAAACCGGGAGCTGTTTTTT.

The sample holds a few counts of this clone. The chain carries TRBV3-1 (or the pseudogene TRBV3-2) and TRBJ2-7, with 8 bases aligning to TRBD1. Germline lookup yields CDR1 LGHDT and CDR2 YNNKEL (reference sequence). Trimming cost V 0 bases and J 2 bases; bases outside gene matches: 3. The CDR3 runs to 15 residues. This chain's CDR3 is CASSQDRGPTYEQYF. As DNA, the CDR3 is TGTGCCAGCAGCCAAGACAGGGGGCCTACCTACGAGCAGTACTTC.

This clone showed up just a few times. CDR3 sequence: CASSPSGLPSSYNEQFF. The CDR3 nucleotides read TGTGCCAGCAGCCCATCGGGACTCCCGAGCTCCTACAATGAGCAGTTCTTC. The chain has TRBV7-3 and TRBJ2-1, with TRBD2 as a possible D gene (6 bases). Germline V gene data show CDR1 as SGHTA and CDR2 as FQGTGA. Trimming took 5 bases from V and 0 from J, leaving 17 bases between them. The CDR3 totals 17 residues. The full variable domain, its missing parts supplied by reference TRBV7-3 and TRBJ2-1, is GAGVSQTPSNKVTEKGKYVELRCDPISGHTALYWYRQSLGQGPEFLIYFQGTGAADDSGLPNDRFFAVRPEGSVSTLKIQRTERGDSAVYLCASSPSGLPSSYNEQFFGPGTRLTVL.

This clone was recorded a few times. The rearrangement joins TRBV27 to TRBJ2-1; maybe TRBD2 (7 bases). The V gene's germline CDR1 is MNHEY and CDR2 SMNVEV (reference sequence). CDR3 length equals 15 residues. The V gene lost 5 bases and the J gene lost 6 bases, with 17 bases spanning the gap. CDR3 coding DNA: TGTGCCAGCAGTCCTCTAGGGGGGGCCATCAATGAGCAGTTCTTC. Translation gives CASSPLGGAINEQFF.

The chain employs TRBV3-1 (or the pseudogene TRBV3-2) and TRBJ2-7; TRBD2 matches at 10 bases. The CDR3 spans 15 residues. Germline assignment: CDR1 LGHDT and CDR2 YNNKEL (reference sequence). Losses at the gene ends were 1 base for V and 4 bases for J; bases not matched to a gene: 4. The CDR3 protein is CASSQVPSGGYEQYF. The CDR3 nucleotides are TGTGCCAGCAGCCAAGTCCCTAGCGGGGGTTACGAGCAGTACTTC.

This clone is a singleton in its sample. The chain joins TRBV5-4 to TRBJ1-1; weak D call: TRBD1 (6 bases). CDR1 and CDR2 from the germline V gene are SGHNT and YYREEE (reference sequence). The CDR3 runs 15 residues. Trimming shortened V by 0 bases and J by 5 bases, and 14 bases separated the two germline ends. The CDR3 DNA is TGTGCCAGCAGCTTGGTTGGGGGCAGAGGGACTGAAGCTTTCTTT. Protein product: CASSLVGGRGTEAFF.

The CDR3 sequence is CASSDSFSGGSPQYF. The DNA of the CDR3 is TGTGCCAGCAGTGACTCCTTTAGCGGGGGCTCCCCTCAGTATTTT. V is TRBV6-4 and J is TRBJ2-3; 9 bases match TRBD2. The germline CDR1 and CDR2 sequences are MRHNA and SNTAGT. After removal of 0 bases from V and 12 bases from J, the junction contained 10 bases not matched to a gene. The CDR3 covers 15 residues.

The chain joins TRBV2 to TRBJ1-2; D gene ambiguous. This CDR3 comprises 14 residues. Germline assignment: CDR1 SNHLY and CDR2 FYNNEI. The V gene lost 2 bases and the J gene lost 4 bases, with 11 bases spanning the gap. Written as DNA, the CDR3 is TGTGCCAGCAGTGAACGCCGGGATCGCTATGGCTACACCTTC. Residues: CASSERRDRYGYTF.

The chain carries TRBV6-5 and TRBJ2-7; possible D gene TRBD2, 5 bases. The CDR3 has 14 amino acids. V was clipped by 7 bases and J by 7 bases, with 20 bases between them. Germline assignment: CDR1 MNHEY and CDR2 SVGAGI. CDR3 bases: TGTGCCAGCACCAGACGGGCGTTAACGGGGGAGCAGTACTTC. Translated: CASTRRALTGEQYF.

V and J are TRBV18 and TRBJ1-2; 7 bases are shared with TRBD1. This CDR3 has 14 amino acids. Germline V lookup: CDR1 KGHSH, CDR2 LQKENI. Losses at the gene ends were 0 bases for V and 5 bases for J; bases not matched to a gene: 3. As DNA, the CDR3 is TGTGCCAGCTCACCACCGGAGGGGGCGTATGGCTACACCTTC. Translated, it gives CASSPPEGAYGYTF.

J is TRBJ2-2 and V is TRBV10-3; TRBD1 might be the D (6 bases). The germline V gene has CDR1 ENHRY and CDR2 SYGVKD. The CDR3 extends over 14 amino acids. V was trimmed by 4 bases and J by 5 bases, leaving 11 bases between them. The CDR3 region is CAISGAGETGELFF. The DNA of the CDR3 is TGTGCCATCAGTGGAGCAGGGGAAACCGGGGAGCTGTTTTTT.

The rearrangement links TRBV19 to TRBJ1-2; 7 positions agree with TRBD1. The CDR3 extends over 12 amino acids. V was clipped by 3 bases and J by 8 bases; unmatched bases: 3. Germline V gene sequence: CDR1 LNHDA, CDR2 SQIVND (reference sequence). The CDR3 loop is CASSMRGPGYTF. In DNA form, the CDR3 reads TGTGCCAGTAGTATGAGGGGGCCGGGCTACACCTTC.

V gene TRBV9 combines with J gene TRBJ2-5, with TRBD2 matching 8 bases. With V trimmed by 4 bases and J by 2 bases, 7 bases remained unmatched. CDR3 length: 15 residues. Germline V gives CDR1 SGDLS, CDR2 YYNGEE. The CDR3 reads CASSPGGGPQETQYF. The DNA of the CDR3 is TGTGCCAGCAGCCCCGGGGGGGGGCCTCAAGAGACCCAGTACTTC.

The V and J genes are TRBV28 and TRBJ2-1; 8 bases are shared with TRBD2. With 6 bases clipped from V and 0 bases from J, the junction kept 10 bases outside the gene matches. Germline V gene lookup returns CDR1 MDHEN and CDR2 SYDVKM. The CDR3 consists of 17 residues. As DNA, the CDR3 is TGTGCCAGCAGCTTAACAAAGCGGGGGAGCTCCTACAATGAGCAGTTCTTC. Protein product: CASSLTKRGSSYNEQFF.

The V gene is TRBV5-1, the J gene TRBJ1-3; 8 bases align to TRBD1. CDR1 is SGHRS, CDR2 YFSETQ, per germline. This CDR3 has 16 residues. Trimming cost V 3 bases and J 1 base; bases outside gene matches: 6. The CDR3 reads CASSSDQGASGNTIYF. The CDR3 coding sequence is TGCGCCAGCAGCTCAGATCAGGGGGCATCTGGAAACACCATATATTTT.